The 15 T cell receptor beta chains listed next were all sequenced from one sample in a study of blood T cell repertoires in COVID-19. TCRdb keeps only in-frame clones here, not all; method: immunoSEQ multiplex PCR. In the table there are over 150,000 clones, about 80% of which are singletons. Specimen: peripheral blood. These receptor sequences come from a woman aged 55-70 years with acute or convalescent COVID-19.

This chain joins TRBV5-1 and TRBJ2-1, with 8 bases fitting TRBD1. With 2 bases clipped from V and 8 bases from J, the junction kept 9 bases outside the gene matches. In germline, CDR1 is SGHRS, CDR2 YFSETQ. The CDR3 runs 15 residues. The CDR3 coding sequence is TGCGCCAGCAGCTTTAACGGGCAGGGGGCAGATGAGCAGTTCTTC. Amino acids: CASSFNGQGADEQFF.

V usage is TRBV6-5 and J usage is TRBJ1-1; D gene ambiguous. Trimming left V 6 bases short and J 0 bases short, with 11 bases between. Germline assignment: CDR1 MNHEY and CDR2 SVGAGI. This CDR3 is 14 amino acids long. This CDR3 is CASSPSLLNTEAFF. In DNA, the CDR3 is TGTGCCAGCAGCCCCTCTCTTCTGAACACTGAAGCTTTCTTT.

This rearrangement joins TRBV7-3 to TRBJ2-2; D might be TRBD1 (5 bases). From germline, CDR1 is SGHTA and CDR2 FQGTGA. The CDR3 covers 15 residues. The germline V and J ends were trimmed by 6 bases and 1 base, with 12 bases remaining between them. In DNA form, the CDR3 reads TGTGCCAGCAGTTTGGGGCGCGGGAACACCGGGGAGCTGTTTTTT. Its protein product is CASSLGRGNTGELFF. Combining the CDR3 with reference TRBV7-3 and TRBJ2-2 gives the whole variable domain GAGVSQTPSNKVTEKGKYVELRCDPISGHTALYWYRQSLGQGPEFLIYFQGTGAADDSGLPNDRFFAVRPEGSVSTLKIQRTERGDSAVYLCASSLGRGNTGELFFGEGSRLTVL.

The chain has TRBV6-5 and TRBJ2-3, with D tentatively TRBD2 (7 bases). Germline loops: CDR1 MNHEY, CDR2 SVGAGI. CDR3 length: 15 amino acids. V lost 6 bases and J lost 3, with 16 bases in between. CDR3 protein: CASSLRAGATDTQYF. CDR3 nucleotide sequence: TGTGCCAGCAGCCTGCGGGCGGGGGCGACAGATACGCAGTATTTT.

The chain recombines TRBV12-3 or TRBV12-4 with TRBJ2-1; 9 bases match TRBD1. The J segment lost 6 bases and the V segment lost 6 bases, leaving 3 bases of the junction unmatched. This CDR3 is built from 13 residues. The CDR3 sequence: CASRLGQGNEQFF. DNA for the CDR3: TGTGCCAGCAGATTGGGACAGGGCAATGAGCAGTTCTTC.

J is TRBJ1-5 and V is TRBV18; 7 nucleotides align to TRBD1. There are 14 residues in the CDR3. Germline V gives CDR1 KGHSH, CDR2 LQKENI. Trimming removed 4 bases from V and 5 bases from J; junction bases left unmatched: 5. The CDR3 reads CASSRVGGDQPQHF. Written as DNA, the CDR3 is TGTGCCAGCTCACGAGTAGGGGGCGATCAGCCCCAGCATTTT. Full variable domain (remainder filled in from reference TRBV18 and TRBJ1-5): NAGVMQNPRHLVRRRGQEARLRCSPMKGHSHVYWYRQLPEEGLKFMVYLQKENIIDESGMPKERFSAEFPKEGPSILRIQQVVRGDSAAYFCASSRVGGDQPQHFGDGTRLSIL.

The V call is TRBV19, the J call TRBJ2-3, with 10 bases lining up with TRBD2. CDR1 is LNHDA, CDR2 SQIVND, per germline (reference sequence). V dropped 3 bases and J dropped 4; count of bases not matched to a gene: 10. CDR3 length: 17 amino acids. The CDR3 DNA sequence: TGTGCCAGTAGTATGGAGAGCGGGGGGGCGTGGTCAGATACGCAGTATTTT. The encoded protein is CASSMESGGAWSDTQYF.

The rearrangement joins TRBV28 to TRBJ1-5; 8 bases are a match to TRBD1. Unmatched junction bases numbered 10, after V lost 6 bases and J lost 0 bases. CDR3 length: 17 residues. CDR1 is MDHEN and CDR2 is SYDVKM in the germline V gene. This CDR3 reads CASRDRDRSYSNQPQHF. In DNA, the CDR3 is TGTGCCAGCAGAGACCGGGACAGGAGCTATAGCAATCAGCCCCAGCATTTT. Full variable domain (remainder filled in from reference TRBV28 and TRBJ1-5): DVKVTQSSRYLVKRTGEKVFLECVQDMDHENMFWYRQDPGLGLRLIYFSYDVKMKEKGDIPEGYSVSREKKERFSLILESASTNQTSMYLCASRDRDRSYSNQPQHFGDGTRLSIL.

The chain uses TRBV10-3 and TRBJ2-7, with D possibly matching TRBD2 (6 bases). Trimming left V 7 bases short and J 3 bases short, with 10 bases between. The CDR3 extends over 12 amino acids. Germline CDR1 reads ENHRY; CDR2 reads SYGVKD. DNA for the CDR3: TGTGCCATCATCACCGGGGGCTACGAGCAGTACGTC. As protein: CAIITGGYEQYV.

The chain recombines TRBV4-2 with TRBJ2-7; 11 bases are a match to TRBD2. The CDR3 spans 17 residues. Germline lookup yields CDR1 LGHNA and CDR2 YNFKEQ. J lost 4 bases, V lost 3 bases, and 11 bases had no gene match. CDR3 nucleotide sequence: TGTGCCAGCAGCCACGCTTTCACTAGCGGGGGTCGGTACGAGCAGTACTTC. Its protein product is CASSHAFTSGGRYEQYF.

J is TRBJ1-5 and V is TRBV4-1, with D perhaps TRBD1 (5 bases). CDR1 is MGHRA, CDR2 YSYEKL, per germline. This CDR3 contains 18 residues. With 3 bases removed from V and 4 bases from J, the gap between germline ends came to 22 bases. Here the CDR3 reads CASSHALAGRRLNQPQHF. The CDR3 DNA reads as TGCGCCAGCAGCCACGCATTAGCGGGGCGCAGACTTAATCAGCCCCAGCATTTT.

This chain connects TRBV5-8 to TRBJ1-3; 8 bases agree with TRBD1. The CDR3 loop spans 15 amino acids. Germline V CDR1 and CDR2: SGHTS, YDEGEE. The V gene end was trimmed by 3 bases and the J gene end by 5 bases; junction bases not matched to a gene: 7. As DNA, the CDR3 is TGTGCCAGCAGCTACGGACAGGGAAATCGAAACACCATATATTTT. Translation: CASSYGQGNRNTIYF.

Concerning this clone: The same CDR3 can be traced to other DNA sequences in this sample. The chain has TRBV6-1 and TRBJ1-1; D possibly corresponds to TRBD1 (5 bases). Per germline, CDR1 MNHNS and CDR2 SASEGT. V was shortened by 2 bases and J by 4 bases, with 11 bases between the two germline ends. CDR3 length: 14 amino acids. CDR3 in DNA: TGTGCCAGCAGTGAACAGGGTGGTGGCACTGAAGCTTTCTTT. Its translation: CASSEQGGGTEAFF.

A few counts support this clone. This chain uses TRBV29-1 with TRBJ2-7; TRBD1 might be the D (6 bases). V was cut by 7 bases and J by 6 bases, with 13 bases left in between. This CDR3 region has 11 residues. Germline lookup yields CDR1 SQVTM and CDR2 ANQGSEA. Here the CDR3 reads CSGNTGSEQYF. The CDR3 nucleotides read TGCAGCGGGAATACAGGGAGCGAGCAGTACTTC.

The chain links TRBV18 to TRBJ2-4; TRBD1 matches 10 bases. V lost 5 bases and J lost 8; bases outside the gene matches: 12. From germline, CDR1 is KGHSH and CDR2 LQKENI. CDR3 length: 16 amino acids. As DNA, the CDR3 is TGTGCCAGCTCAGGAGCCGGGACAGGGGCTGGGGACATTCAGTACTTC. It codes for CASSGAGTGAGDIQYF.